The clone carrying this TCR beta chain was observed many times. This record belongs to a study of T-cell reconstitution after alpha-beta-depleted transplantation in children. Library preparation (for TCRbeta) was performed with unique molecular identifiers. TCRdb fed the PCR reads into MiXCR, producing one record per CDR3 protein. This sample has over 400,000 distinct CDR3 sequences, with 9.5% to 15% found just once. The CDR3 runs 16 residues. Trimming cost V 4 bases and J 1 base; bases outside gene matches: 7. Sequenced material: PBMCs from the stem cell graft donor, taken from the stem cell graft. This receptor was obtained from a human donor who donated a stem cell graft to a child with combined immunodeficiency. The chain joins TRBV12-3 or TRBV12-4 to TRBJ2-3, with 8 nucleotides matching TRBD2. The CDR3 protein is CASSSGTRAGTDTQYF. The CDR3 DNA follows: TGTGCCAGCAGTTCTGGGACTAGAGCAGGCACAGATACGCAGTATTTT.